One T cell receptor (beta chain) is described in this entry. Its specificity is not known. The data stem from a study of shared clonotypes between healthy human individuals. Study observations and caveats: Naive subsets usually exceeded memory subsets in estimated richness. Despite large depth, rarefaction showed incomplete sorted-subset sequencing. Naive CD4 clonotypes overlapped across several donors at roughly 4.5%.

As defined, naive CD8 cells were CD45RO-negative and positively selected for CCR7, with terminally differentiated effector memory CD45RA+ cells excluded. This table comes from immunoSEQ multiplex PCR, and its TCRdb copy is limited to in-frame clones, with some not included. The sample includes hundreds of thousands of clones, about 95% of them seen just once. Deletions cut 5 bases from V and 4 bases from J, with 11 bases between. Germline CDR1 is LNHDA and CDR2 is SQIVND (reference sequence). The length of the CDR3 is 13 residues. The sequence derives from a woman aged 25 to 39 in good health. The chain carries TRBV19 and TRBJ1-1; a weak D match, TRBD1 (5 bases). Input material: naive CD8+ T cells sorted from blood. CDR3 nucleotide sequence: TGTGCCAGTAGTGGGGAGGGACCCACTGAAGCTTTCTTT. It is translated as CASSGEGPTEAFF.